This T cell receptor (beta chain) was retrieved from a study of T-cell reconstitution after alpha-beta-depleted transplantation in children. The authors prepared the TCRbeta library with unique molecular identifiers. TCRdb reprocessed the PCR reads with MiXCR, giving one entry per CDR3 protein. The repertoire consists of a few hundred thousand distinct CDR3 sequences, with around 17% occurring once and the leading ten covering over 3%. The germline CDR1 and CDR2 sequences are SGHKS and YYEKEE (reference sequence). The CDR3 spans 13 residues. Trimming took 5 bases from V and 4 from J, leaving 12 bases between them.

This TCR was recovered from a human donor who donated a stem cell graft to a child with acute lymphoblastic leukemia. The chain links TRBV5-5 to TRBJ1-2, with D maybe TRBD1 (6 bases). The sample was PBMCs from the stem cell graft donor, taken from the stem cell graft. The DNA of the CDR3 is TGTGCCAGCAGACCAACAGGGCGCTATGGCTACACCTTC. Translation gives CASRPTGRYGYTF. Full variable domain (missing parts from reference TRBV5-5 and TRBJ1-2): DAGVTQSPTHLIKTRGQQVTLRCSPISGHKSVSWYQQVLGQGPQFIFQYYEKEERGRGNFPDRFSARQFPNYSSELNVNALLLGDSALYLCASRPTGRYGYTFGSGTRLTVV.